The rows below give T cell receptor beta chains drawn from one sample of a study of post-analysis software for immune sequencing data. TCRdb fed the PCR reads into MiXCR, producing one record per CDR3 protein. The sample has about 430,000 distinct CDR3 sequences, about 39% seen once. The sequenced material came from blood. These receptors originate from a girl under 10 years old with multiple sclerosis. Each CDR3 is given with its conserved first and last residue. The D gene is left open where the match is weak. Only some rows state a clone size, as once, few, many or a class for expanded clones.

j_call | v_call | d_call | clone_size | cdr3_aa | cdr3_nt
TRBJ2-5 | TRBV6-6 | TRBD1 | few | CASRTGVQETQYF | TGTGCCAGCAGGACAGGGGTTCAAGAGACCCAGTACTTC
TRBJ2-7 | TRBV19 | TRBD2 | once | CASPSQRLAGKYEQYF | TGTGCCAGTCCCTCCCAGCGACTAGCGGGAAAATACGAGCAGTACTTC
TRBJ2-4 | TRBV6-2/TRBV6-3 | - | few | CASRKGLVKNIQYF | TGTGCCAGCAGAAAAGGACTGGTCAAAAACATTCAGTACTTC
TRBJ2-7 | TRBV28 | - | - | CASRIQGYSYEQYF | TGTGCCAGCAGGATTCAGGGGTACTCCTACGAGCAGTACTTC
TRBJ2-1 | TRBV20-1 | TRBD1 | few | CSAIGQGGQFF | TGCAGTGCTATCGGACAGGGCGGGCAGTTCTTC
TRBJ1-4 | TRBV12-3/TRBV12-4 | - | - | CASRGNMAEKLFF | TGTGCCAGCAGAGGAAATATGGCTGAAAAACTGTTTTTT
TRBJ2-1 | TRBV10-3 | TRBD2 | few | CAISVSSGSSYNEQFF | TGTGCCATCAGTGTGTCTAGCGGGAGCTCCTACAATGAGCAGTTCTTC
TRBJ2-3 | TRBV29-1 | TRBD2 | many | CSVELFGGSFSDTQYF | TGCAGCGTTGAGTTGTTCGGCGGGAGTTTTTCAGATACGCAGTATTTT
TRBJ1-1 | TRBV28 | - | - | CASSQPGPPSGAFF | TGTGCCAGCAGCCAACCCGGGCCACCCTCAGGAGCTTTCTTT
TRBJ1-5 | TRBV12-3/TRBV12-4 | - | - | CASRRQDQPQHF | TGTGCCAGCAGGCGACAGGATCAGCCCCAGCATTTT
TRBJ2-3 | TRBV20-1 | TRBD1 | few | CSVPGQGTDTQYF | TGCAGTGTCCCGGGACAGGGGACAGATACGCAGTATTTT
TRBJ2-7 | TRBV6-1 | - | - | CASSGGAGVGNEQYF | TGTGCCAGCAGTGGGGGGGCCGGTGTCGGGAACGAGCAGTACTTC
TRBJ2-3 | TRBV5-1 | - | - | CASSFGPASTDTQYF | TGCGCCAGCAGCTTCGGACCAGCTAGCACAGATACGCAGTATTTT
TRBJ1-3 | TRBV12-3/TRBV12-4 | - | - | CASSFARGFSGNTIYF | TGTGCCAGCAGTTTTGCCAGGGGTTTCTCTGGAAACACCATATATTTT
TRBJ1-1 | TRBV12-3/TRBV12-4 | - | - | CASSAGVGAFF | TGTGCCAGCAGTGCAGGGGTAGGAGCTTTCTTT
TRBJ1-2 | TRBV11-2 | TRBD1 | few | CASSLGDRVGYTF | TGTGCCAGCAGCTTAGGAGACAGGGTTGGCTACACCTTC